Presented here are 18 T cell receptor beta chains from one specimen sequenced in a study of shared clonotypes between healthy human individuals. Using immunoSEQ multiplex PCR, the repertoire was profiled, and TCRdb retains in-frame clones only, with some absent. The table lists roughly 1 million clones, about 80% of them singletons. Sequencing input: memory CD4+ T cells sorted from blood. Documented subset: CD45RA-negative fraction. The receptors shown here come from a young man in good health.

The gene calls are TRBV5-1 and TRBJ2-7, with a tentative D call TRBD1 (6 bases). CDR1 SGHRS and CDR2 YFSETQ come from the germline V gene. The CDR3 has 15 amino acids. V was trimmed by 7 bases and J by 3 bases, leaving 20 bases between them. The CDR3 coding sequence is TGCGCCAGCCAAACGAATACAGGGACGGGCTACGAGCAGTACTTC. Its protein is CASQTNTGTGYEQYF.

The rearrangement uses TRBV5-1 and TRBJ2-1, with 7 bases identical to TRBD2. Germline V gene lookup returns CDR1 SGHRS and CDR2 YFSETQ. Trimming at V came to 7 bases and at J to 4 bases, leaving 20 bases not matched to a gene. This CDR3 region has 18 residues. Written as DNA, the CDR3 is TGCGCCAGCCGACGGGACCCGGGTTCGGGGGGAGGATACAATGAGCAGTTCTTC. It is translated as CASRRDPGSGGGYNEQFF. Full variable domain (missing parts from reference TRBV5-1 and TRBJ2-1): KAGVTQTPRYLIKTRGQQVTLSCSPISGHRSVSWYQQTPGQGLQFLFEYFSETQRNKGNFPGRFSGRQFSNSRSEMNVSTLELGDSALYLCASRRDPGSGGGYNEQFFGPGTRLTVL.

This clone appeared once. The chain carries TRBV29-1 and TRBJ2-5; D unclear. This CDR3 contains 14 residues. Between the trimmed V and J ends, which lost 0 bases and 8 bases, there was a span of 16 bases. Germline CDR1 and CDR2: SQVTM and ANQGSEA. CDR3 sequence (DNA): TGCAGCGTTGAAGAAAGTTTTCGTTCGGGTACCCAGTACTTC. Translation: CSVEESFRSGTQYF.

V is TRBV5-1 and J is TRBJ2-3; D is unresolved. This CDR3 has 16 residues. Trimming left V 0 bases short and J 0 bases short, with 11 bases between. CDR1 and CDR2 (germline): SGHRS, YFSETQ. CDR3 sequence reads: CASSLAALSSTDTQYF. DNA for the CDR3: TGCGCCAGCAGCTTGGCGGCTTTGTCTAGCACAGATACGCAGTATTTT.

This sequence joins TRBV5-1 and TRBJ2-7, with 8 nucleotides matching TRBD1. The CDR3 has 16 amino acids. Per germline, CDR1 SGHRS and CDR2 YFSETQ. The trim removed 4 bases at V and 0 bases at J, leaving 9 bases unmatched. The CDR3: CASSPGDRTNSYEQYF. The CDR3 DNA is TGCGCCAGCAGCCCAGGGGACAGGACCAACTCCTACGAGCAGTACTTC.

The V gene is TRBV29-1, the J gene TRBJ1-1, with D tentatively TRBD1 (5 bases). The ends were cut back, 6 bases at V and 0 bases at J, with 11 bases in the middle. The CDR3 length is 13 residues. Germline CDR1 reads SQVTM; CDR2 reads ANQGSEA. DNA of the CDR3: TGCAGCGTCTTGTCGACAGTGAACACTGAAGCTTTCTTT. The encoded protein is CSVLSTVNTEAFF. The whole variable domain, filled in from reference TRBV29-1 and TRBJ1-1, reads SAVISQKPSRDICQRGTSLTIQCQVDSQVTMMFWYRQQPGQSLTLIATANQGSEATYESGFVIDKFPISRPNLTFSTLTVSNMSPEDSSIYLCSVLSTVNTEAFFGQGTRLTVV.

The rearrangement uses TRBV5-6 and TRBJ1-5; D unresolved. The CDR3 is made up of 15 amino acids. Between the trimmed V and J ends, which lost 1 base and 0 bases, there was a span of 8 bases. Germline CDR1 is SGHDT and CDR2 is YYEEEE. CDR3 sequence reads: CASSLWAHSNQPQHF. CDR3 coding DNA: TGTGCCAGCAGCTTGTGGGCGCATAGCAATCAGCCCCAGCATTTT.

V usage is TRBV30 and J usage is TRBJ1-2; 7 nucleotides align to TRBD1. Trimming removed 8 bases from V and 4 bases from J; junction bases left unmatched: 10. This CDR3 is built from 13 residues. The germline CDR1 and CDR2 sequences are GTSNPN and SVGIG (reference sequence). CDR3 in DNA: TGTGCCGTGATCCCAGGGGGGGTCTATGGCTACACCTTC. This translates into CAVIPGGVYGYTF.

V usage is TRBV10-2 and J usage is TRBJ2-7; 8 bases match TRBD2. Germline assignment: CDR1 WSHSY and CDR2 SAAADI. The CDR3 spans 13 residues. With 11 bases clipped from V and 4 bases from J, the junction kept 10 bases outside the gene matches. CDR3 amino acids: CAAGAGGTYEQYF. Written as DNA, the CDR3 is TGCGCCGCGGGGGCGGGAGGTACTTACGAGCAGTACTTC.

The chain combines TRBV28 with TRBJ2-7; unclear D gene. V lost 5 bases, J lost 6 bases, and 8 bases lay in between. CDR1 and CDR2 (germline): MDHEN, SYDVKM. The CDR3 runs to 11 residues. CDR3 nucleotide sequence: TGTGCCAGCAGTGGTAGGCGCGAGCAGTACTTC. Translated: CASSGRREQYF.

The chain recombines TRBV28 with TRBJ2-7; 12 bases agree with TRBD1. Germline trimming cut 8 bases from V and 5 bases from J; bases unmatched to any gene: 10. Germline V gene sequence: CDR1 MDHEN, CDR2 SYDVKM. There are 15 residues in the CDR3. For the CDR3, the DNA is TGTGCCAGCGTGCCGTTGGGACAGGGGGCAAACGAGCAGTACTTC. Its translation: CASVPLGQGANEQYF. The whole variable domain, remainder taken from reference TRBV28 and TRBJ2-7, is DVKVTQSSRYLVKRTGEKVFLECVQDMDHENMFWYRQDPGLGLRLIYFSYDVKMKEKGDIPEGYSVSREKKERFSLILESASTNQTSMYLCASVPLGQGANEQYFGPGTRLTVT.

This clone was counted ten times or more. The V call is TRBV7-2, the J call TRBJ1-1; no reliable D call. Germline V lookup: CDR1 SGHTA, CDR2 FQGNSA. V lost 3 bases and J 2 bases, leaving 10 bases between the germline ends. The CDR3 has 14 amino acids. The CDR3 DNA reads TGTGCCAGCAGCTTTGGCTCTTTAAACACTGAAGCTTTCTTT. It translates to CASSFGSLNTEAFF.

V usage is TRBV6-6 and J usage is TRBJ2-7; possible D gene TRBD1, 6 bases. Trimming removed 7 bases at V and 0 bases at J, with 13 bases between. The CDR3 spans 14 residues. Germline CDR1 reads MNHNY; CDR2 reads SVGAGI (reference sequence). The CDR3 nucleotides read TGTGCCAGCAACAACGGACAGCGCTCCTACGAGCAGTACTTC. This gives the protein CASNNGQRSYEQYF.

The chain uses TRBV6-6 and TRBJ1-2; 8 positions match TRBD1. Looked up from germline, CDR1 is MNHNY and CDR2 is SVGAGI (reference sequence). The CDR3 totals 15 residues. V trimming: 4 bases; J trimming: 5 bases; junction bases outside the gene matches: 9. The DNA of the CDR3 is TGTGCCAGCAGTTTACAGGGACAGGCATCGTATGGCTACACCTTC. Translating gives CASSLQGQASYGYTF.

This chain links TRBV19 with TRBJ2-7; no clear D gene. Trimming cost V 2 bases and J 0 bases, with 11 bases left between them. Germline loops: CDR1 LNHDA, CDR2 SQIVND (reference sequence). The CDR3 spans 15 residues. In DNA, the CDR3 is TGTGCCAGTAGTATAACAACAATTTCCTCCTACGAGCAGTACTTC. Translating it yields CASSITTISSYEQYF.

Remarks on this clone: The sample has other DNA sequences that encode this CDR3 too. The V and J genes are TRBV12-5 and TRBJ2-1, with unresolved D. The V gene's germline CDR1 is LGHNT and CDR2 FRNRAP. The CDR3 consists of 12 residues. Trimming removed 3 bases at V and 4 bases at J, with 4 bases between. CDR3 nucleotides: TGTGCTAGTGGTTTAGGGTACAATGAGCAGTTCTTC. Translation gives CASGLGYNEQFF.

The rearrangement joins TRBV15 to TRBJ2-3; TRBD1 might be the D (6 bases). CDR3 size: 13 residues. V was shortened by 3 bases and J by 13 bases, with 17 bases between the two germline ends. Germline CDR1 reads LNHNV; CDR2 reads YYDKDF (reference sequence). The DNA of the CDR3 is TGTGCCACCAGCAGTCAACAGGGAAGCGGCGAGTATTTT. Translated: CATSSQQGSGEYF. Full variable domain (outside the CDR3, taken from reference TRBV15 and TRBJ2-3): DAMVIQNPRYQVTQFGKPVTLSCSQTLNHNVMYWYQQKSSQAPKLLFHYYDKDFNNEADTPDNFQSRRPNTSFCFLDIRSPGLGDTAMYLCATSSQQGSGEYFGPGTRLTVL.

The J gene is TRBJ2-5, the V gene TRBV21-1; TRBD1 is taken as the D call from the table, unchecked against the DNA. TRBV21-1 constitutes a pseudogene. This CDR3 is built from 19 residues. The DNA for the CDR3 is TGTGCCAGCAGCAAAGGGGAATGTCGTGGACAGATGGACCAAGAGACCCAGTACTTC. This translates into CASSKGECRGQMDQETQYF.